This T cell receptor beta chain appears in the sequencing data of a study of blood T cell repertoires in COVID-19. Turning to the study itself: PBMCs, B-cell-depleted T cells, or T cells were the source of the cDNA or gDNA that made up the material.

The V end lost 2 bases, the J end lost 7 bases, and 8 bases lay between the germline ends. The CDR3 runs 12 residues. Germline loops: CDR1 MNHEY, CDR2 SVGAGI. In the source study's methods: Reference gene primers were amplified, and this amplification served to estimate nucleated cell counts. Produced via immunoSEQ multiplex PCR; TCRdb's table is partial and in-frame only. V, J and clone size were drawn from that table, and D and trimming were deduced from the DNA. The sample has roughly 250,000 clones; 80% to 90% are singletons. This TCR derives from a man aged 45-65 years with acute or convalescent COVID-19. The gene calls are TRBV6-5 and TRBJ1-2; D is perhaps TRBD1 (5 bases). The sequencing sample was made of peripheral blood. The CDR3 nucleotides read TGTGCCAGCAGTTACAGGGGCCGTGGCTACACCTTC. It is translated as CASSYRGRGYTF.